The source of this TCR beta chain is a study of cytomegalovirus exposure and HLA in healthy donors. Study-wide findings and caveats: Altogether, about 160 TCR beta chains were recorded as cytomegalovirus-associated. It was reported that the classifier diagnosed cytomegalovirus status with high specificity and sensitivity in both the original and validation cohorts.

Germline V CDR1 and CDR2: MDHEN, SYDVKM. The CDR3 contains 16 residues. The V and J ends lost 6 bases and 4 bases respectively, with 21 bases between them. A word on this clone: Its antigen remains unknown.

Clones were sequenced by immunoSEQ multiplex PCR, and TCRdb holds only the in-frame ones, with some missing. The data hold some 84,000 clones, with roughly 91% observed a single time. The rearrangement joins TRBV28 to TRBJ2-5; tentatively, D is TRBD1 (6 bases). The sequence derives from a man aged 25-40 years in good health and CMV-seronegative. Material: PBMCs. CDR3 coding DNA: TGTGCCAGCAGACCCGCAGGGGCTGGGATGTCAGAGACCCAGTACTTC. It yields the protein CASRPAGAGMSETQYF.